This TCR beta chain was sequenced for a study of post-analysis software for immune sequencing data. Regarding the study as a whole: By F measure, strong co-clustering occurred among samples prepared in the same batch. Among 5 or 6 TRBV segments more frequent in patients than controls were TRBV5-6, TRBV5-1 and TRBV20-1.

The length of the CDR3 is 11 residues. Trimming removed 2 bases at V and 8 bases at J, with 8 bases between. CDR1 SQVTM and CDR2 ANQGSEA come from the germline V gene. In regard to this clonotype: No antigen is known for it.

Built from TCR beta cDNA, the libraries had unique molecular identifiers in them. T cells numbering roughly 1 to 10 million yielded 450,000 to 500,000 cDNA molecules. MiXCR was run by TCRdb on the PCR reads, yielding one entry per CDR3 protein. The sample shows some 890,000 distinct CDR3 sequences, around 50% of them seen only once. Material: blood. This TCR derives from a girl aged 10 to 17 with multiple sclerosis. The chain joins TRBV29-1 to TRBJ2-3; D uncertain. The DNA of the CDR3 is TGCAGCGTTGAAAGGGCGGCTACGCAGTATTTT. Protein sequence: CSVERAATQYF.